One and the same sample provided the 12 T cell receptor beta chains below, sequenced in a study of T-cell reconstitution after alpha-beta-depleted transplantation in children (dated by TCRdb to 2016 to 2018). The library came from PCR. The instrument was an Illumina HiSeq 2500. TCR libraries were prepared with molecular barcoding, using unique molecular identifiers to normalize TCRbeta repertoire quantification. TCRdb reanalyzed the raw reads on its own, using fastp at Q25 for trimming and MiXCR for clone calling, and kept in-frame beta chains. Merged by CDR3 protein, the rows form single entries marked with the most common genes and DNA. The sample table contains 65,000 to 75,000 distinct CDR3 sequences; only one count was recorded for approximately 5% of them. Of the sample, 18% falls within the top ten clones. What this sample's treatment or condition label stands for: allogeneic hematopoietic cell transplantation with graft depleted of TCRalphabeta T cells and CD19 B cells.

This sample comprised PBMCs, mostly from graft donor cells, obtained 180 days after TCRalphabeta/CD19-depleted stem cell transplant. The origin of the receptors is a boy younger than two who had a stem cell transplant for acute myeloid leukemia, so the T cells may come from the graft donor.

The sample holds many counts of this clonotype. The V and J genes are TRBV7-9 and TRBJ1-1, with D maybe TRBD1 (6 bases). The CDR3 has 12 amino acids. The V and J ends lost 5 bases and 7 bases respectively, with 11 bases between them. CDR1 is SEHNR and CDR2 is FQNEAQ in the germline V gene (reference sequence). CDR3 bases: TGTGCCAGCAGCCTCGGGGGGCTTGAAGCTTTCTTT. Translation: CASSLGGLEAFF.

This clonotype was seen at least ten times. The rearrangement uses TRBV12-3 or TRBV12-4 and TRBJ1-6; weak D call: TRBD1 (5 bases). The CDR3 is 18 amino acids. The V end was cut by 1 base, the J end by 5 bases, with 18 bases between. DNA of the CDR3: TGTGCCAGCAGTTTAGGGGAGGTCAGGGTTAGGGATAATTCACCCCTCCACTTT. As protein: CASSLGEVRVRDNSPLHF.

The table lists this clonotype with many counts. The chain employs TRBV7-9 and TRBJ2-7; 8 bases match TRBD2. Germline values: CDR1 SEHNR, CDR2 FQNEAQ (reference sequence). The J segment lost 6 bases and the V segment lost 5 bases, leaving 12 bases of the junction unmatched. The CDR3 spans 15 residues. This CDR3 is CASSPSAGGPSEQYF. The DNA of the CDR3 is TGTGCCAGCAGCCCTTCTGCGGGGGGCCCTTCCGAGCAGTACTTC.

This clonotype has ten or more counts. The V call is TRBV20-1, the J call TRBJ1-2; maybe TRBD1 (6 bases). This CDR3 spans 13 amino acids. Germline V gene lookup returns CDR1 DFQATT and CDR2 SNEGSKA (reference sequence). V was trimmed by 3 bases and J by 5 bases, leaving 13 bases between them. CDR3: CSASSQGNYGYTF. Here the CDR3 DNA reads TGCAGTGCTAGTTCACAGGGTAATTATGGCTACACCTTC.

This clonotype was found many times. The chain combines TRBV4-2 with TRBJ2-6; weak D call: TRBD1 (6 bases). The germline CDR1 and CDR2 sequences are LGHNA and YNFKEQ. V gave up 1 base and J gave up 0 bases, with 13 bases separating them. This CDR3 contains 18 residues. The DNA of the CDR3 is TGTGCCAGCAGCCAAGCGAGAGGACAGACCTCTGGGGCCAACGTCCTGACTTTC. Protein product: CASSQARGQTSGANVLTF.

This clonotype was counted between two and nine times. The chain recombines TRBV18 with TRBJ2-5, with 9 bases matching TRBD2. V lost 6 bases and J lost 0; bases outside the gene matches: 5. Germline CDR1 and CDR2: KGHSH and LQKENI. This CDR3 has 15 residues. CDR3 loop: CASSASGGYQETQYF. The CDR3 coding sequence is TGTGCCAGCTCGGCGAGCGGGGGGTACCAAGAGACCCAGTACTTC.

This clonotype was detected ten times or more. The rearrangement links TRBV12-3 or TRBV12-4 to TRBJ1-6, with 7 bases fitting TRBD1. V lost 7 bases, J lost 9 bases, and 15 bases stayed unmatched. This CDR3 contains 16 residues. The CDR3 DNA reads TGTGCCAGCAAAACAACAGGGGCTCTTGGTTTTTCACCCCTCCACTTT. It is translated as CASKTTGALGFSPLHF.

This clonotype was picked up many times. The V call is TRBV28, the J call TRBJ1-6; 8 positions agree with TRBD1. The ends lost 7 bases at V and 6 bases at J; junction bases unmatched: 8. This CDR3 comprises 15 residues. Germline V gene lookup returns CDR1 MDHEN and CDR2 SYDVKM. The CDR3: CASTYLDRVNSPLHF. The CDR3, as DNA: TGTGCCAGCACCTATTTGGACAGGGTTAATTCACCCCTCCACTTT.

This clonotype was counted many times. The chain joins TRBV12-3 or TRBV12-4 to TRBJ1-1, with D unclear. V was pared by 3 bases and J by 4 bases, with 6 bases between. The CDR3 sequence is 12 residues long. This CDR3 reads CASSLWGTEAFF. The CDR3 DNA sequence: TGTGCCAGCAGTTTGTGGGGCACTGAAGCTTTCTTT.

Many counts were recorded for this clonotype. The chain carries TRBV5-1 and TRBJ2-5; TRBD2 is a possible D gene (7 bases). The germline gives CDR1 SGHRS, CDR2 YFSETQ. This CDR3 region has 15 residues. Deletions cut 5 bases from V and 4 bases from J, with 18 bases between. CDR3 sequence reads: CASSSQSRGGETQYF. The CDR3 DNA reads as TGCGCCAGCAGTTCTCAGTCGAGGGGGGGAGAGACCCAGTACTTC.

This clonotype showed up many times. The chain has TRBV27 and TRBJ2-5; no clear D. Germline V gene lookup returns CDR1 MNHEY and CDR2 SMNVEV (reference sequence). The CDR3 contains 13 residues. With 1 base removed from V and 5 bases from J, the gap between germline ends came to 8 bases. The CDR3 sequence is CASSLWRFETQYF. The CDR3 DNA follows: TGTGCCAGCAGTTTATGGCGATTTGAGACCCAGTACTTC.

This clonotype was seen ten or more times. CDR3 coding DNA: TGTGCCAGCAGCCCGGAGGGACACTCCTACAATGAGCAGTTCTTC. Amino acid sequence: CASSPEGHSYNEQFF. The V call is TRBV7-8, the J call TRBJ2-1; D possibly uses TRBD1 or TRBD2 (6 bases each). CDR3 length: 15 residues. Trimming took off 5 bases at V and 0 bases at J, with 11 bases between the two ends. Germline CDR1 reads SGHVS; CDR2 reads FQNEAQ.